This T cell receptor beta chain was obtained from a study of shared clonotypes between healthy human individuals. The study's findings and limits: In general, naive subsets displayed greater estimated richness than memory subsets did. Genetic and exposure-history diversity was limited by the few donors. It was observed that 4% to 6% of naive CD4 clonotypes were shared across several donors.

Looked up from germline, CDR1 is SGHDN and CDR2 is FVKESK. This CDR3 region has 18 residues. Trimming cost V 1 base and J 2 bases; bases outside gene matches: 9. Assay: immunoSEQ multiplex PCR; the TCRdb copy retains only in-frame clones and omits some. The table has 2 million to 2.5 million clones, about 94% seen once. For this clone: Its target is not known.

Sequenced material: naive CD4+ T cells sorted from blood. Specified subset: CD45RA+ positively selected. The receptor was isolated from a man between 18 and 29 years old in good health. This chain uses TRBV14 with TRBJ2-1, with 9 bases identical to TRBD2. The CDR3 protein is CASSQVGGRVRPYNEQFF. CDR3 nucleotide sequence: TGTGCCAGCAGCCAAGTGGGCGGGAGGGTCAGACCCTACAATGAGCAGTTCTTC.